This T cell receptor beta chain was documented in a study of naive and memory T cell subsets. General study findings and limits: Each distinct alpha or beta sequence counts as one clonotype. Expression changes during T cell differentiation may affect RNA-based TCR counts.

V was pared by 5 bases and J by 1 base, with 13 bases between. The CDR3 covers 15 residues. Germline V gene lookup returns CDR1 LGHNA and CDR2 YSLEER. Two oligonucleotides, mixed equimolar, formed the beta constant-region primer covering TRBC1 and TRBC2. A 12-nucleotide UMI and the SP2 primer were added to the cDNA 3' end by oligonucleotide ligation. TCRdb reprocessed the UMI-ligation and nested PCR reads with MiXCR, giving one entry per CDR3 protein. The sample includes 65,000 to 85,000 distinct CDR3 sequences, around 13% of them seen just once. This clonotype was seen more than once but under ten times. Its specificity is not known.

The receptor's source is a human donor in good health. The chain couples TRBV4-3 to TRBJ2-3, with D possibly being TRBD1 or TRBD2 (5 bases each). Sequenced: central memory CD4+ T cells from blood. The CDR3 DNA reads as TGCGCCAGCAGCTCCGGGACCTTCGGCACAGATACGCAGTATTTT. It specifies CASSSGTFGTDTQYF.